This is a list of T cell receptor beta chains from one sample in a study of beta chain features in type 1 diabetes. Clones were sequenced by immunoSEQ multiplex PCR, and TCRdb holds only the in-frame ones, with some missing. Here the sample spans hundreds of thousands of clones, about 14% being singletons. Material for sequencing was naive CD4+ T cells from blood. The receptor source for this set is a man younger than 35 in good health. Each CDR3 is given without its conserved first and last residue.

j_gene | v_gene | CDR3aa
TRBJ1-1 | TRBV7-6 | ASSPFPETGTEAF
TRBJ2-4 | TRBV6-5 | ASSSTGLAKNIQY
TRBJ1-3 | TRBV7-2 | ASSLVGGTSPIY
TRBJ2-1 | TRBV28 | ASSLFGGVNEQF
TRBJ2-1 | TRBV7-3 | ASSLSSYNEQF
TRBJ2-7 | TRBV18 | ASSPDRDRGSYEQY
TRBJ2-7 | TRBV4-1 | ASSRGLAGTYEQY
TRBJ1-1 | TRBV9 | ASSVSSGQDYTEAF
TRBJ1-1 | TRBV19 | ASNRDRGTEAF
TRBJ2-5 | TRBV7-3 | ASSPGGTAQETQY
TRBJ2-5 | TRBV5-8 | ASSIRVSRETQY
TRBJ1-5 | TRBV10-2 | ASSVAIVNQPQH
TRBJ1-1 | TRBV29-1 | SVDRGNTEAF
TRBJ2-3 | TRBV7-3 | ASSSGRSGRATDTQY
TRBJ2-3 | TRBV5-1 | ASSYGQGSTDTQY
TRBJ1-1 | TRBV10-3 | ASNRERDTEAF
TRBJ2-1 | TRBV4-3 | ASSLTGNYNEQF
TRBJ1-1 | TRBV11-2 | ASSPFGGTEAF
TRBJ1-5 | TRBV15 | ATSRGGQPQH
TRBJ2-7 | TRBV4-3 | ASSSNGGASYEQY
TRBJ1-1 | TRBV5-1 | ASSLTDIQEAF
TRBJ2-7 | TRBV27 | ASTRRRDRGYEQY
TRBJ1-1 | TRBV7-3 | ASSLTGEGGTEAF
TRBJ1-1 | TRBV7-9 | ASSLERNLNTEAF
TRBJ2-5 | TRBV10-3 | AISGGLAQETQY
TRBJ2-5 | TRBV5-6 | ASSFQETQY
TRBJ1-2 | TRBV27 | ASRSGRGYGYT
TRBJ2-1 | TRBV5-1 | ASSLSGVRNEQF
TRBJ2-1 | TRBV2 | AREVRATTYNEQF
TRBJ2-3 | TRBV6-6 | ASSHGGRRSTDTQY
TRBJ1-1 | TRBV29-1 | SVAPPSDRTTEAF
TRBJ2-7 | TRBV30 | AWSLDWTGGSYEQY
TRBJ2-3 | TRBV7-2 | ASSSGRPDTQY
TRBJ1-2 | TRBV9 | ASSLAGTGKSYGYT